What follows are 19 T cell receptor beta chains derived from one specimen sequenced in a study of OX40 agonist ivuxolimab in advanced cancers. Assay used: immunoSEQ multiplex PCR; TCRdb lists only in-frame clones, some missing. This table has 30,000 to 40,000 clones, 88% appearing once. The material sequenced was CD4+ or CD8+ T cells sorted from blood, taken in a trial of the OX40 agonist ivuxolimab. All receptors come from an adult with an advanced solid tumor such as melanoma, head and neck, liver or kidney cancer.

This chain joins TRBV2 and TRBJ2-5; the match to TRBD2 covers 12 bases. Germline trimming cut 1 base from V and 1 base from J; bases unmatched to any gene: 1. Germline V gene data show CDR1 as SNHLY and CDR2 as FYNNEI. The CDR3 runs to 16 residues. CDR3 protein: CASSEGLAGAQETQYF. CDR3 sequence (DNA): TGTGCCAGCAGTGAAGGACTAGCGGGAGCCCAAGAGACCCAGTACTTC.

V gene TRBV5-6 combines with J gene TRBJ2-3; D ambiguous. Germline V gives CDR1 SGHDT, CDR2 YYEEEE. Trimming removed 0 bases at V and 5 bases at J, with 7 bases between. This CDR3 region has 13 residues. CDR3 DNA: TGTGCCAGCAGCTTGGTGTTGGAAGATACGCAGTATTTT. Encoded protein: CASSLVLEDTQYF.

This rearrangement joins TRBV27 to TRBJ2-6; weak D call: TRBD1 (6 bases). V lost 8 bases, J lost 0 bases, and 14 bases lay in between. The germline V gene encodes CDR1 MNHEY and CDR2 SMNVEV (reference sequence). This CDR3 contains 16 residues. CDR3 protein: CASARTGFSGANVLTF. The CDR3 DNA is TGTGCCAGCGCGCGTACAGGGTTCTCTGGGGCCAACGTCCTGACTTTC. The complete variable domain, with remaining parts taken from reference TRBV27 and TRBJ2-6, reads EAQVTQNPRYLITVTGKKLTVTCSQNMNHEYMSWYRQDPGLGLRQIYYSMNVEVTDKGDVPEGYKVSRKEKRNFPLILESPSPNQTSLYFCASARTGFSGANVLTFGAGSRLTVL.

This sequence joins TRBV19 and TRBJ2-7; D unresolved. Trimming left V 5 bases short and J 0 bases short, with 11 bases between. This CDR3 comprises 14 residues. Germline CDR1 LNHDA, CDR2 SQIVND (reference sequence). For the CDR3, the DNA is TGTGCCAGTAGTCCCCAGTGGGGCTCCTACGAGCAGTACTTC. Amino acids: CASSPQWGSYEQYF.

The chain links TRBV5-1 to TRBJ2-7; D is unclear. Germline V gene lookup returns CDR1 SGHRS and CDR2 YFSETQ. This CDR3 comprises 11 residues. V gave up 4 bases and J gave up 3 bases, with 5 bases separating them. CDR3: CASSRYYEQYF. CDR3 sequence (DNA): TGCGCCAGCAGCCGGTACTACGAGCAGTACTTC.

The gene calls are TRBV6-6 and TRBJ2-1; 10 bases are a match to TRBD2. V shed 4 bases, J shed 9 bases, and the junction held 9 bases outside the gene matches. CDR1 and CDR2 from the germline V gene are MNHNY and SVGAGI (reference sequence). This CDR3 region has 15 residues. CDR3 protein: CASSLGAGGPSEQFF. The CDR3 nucleotides are TGTGCCAGCAGTTTGGGAGCGGGAGGGCCGAGTGAGCAGTTCTTC.

The chain uses TRBV14 and TRBJ1-1; no reliable D call. The CDR3 totals 14 residues. V was clipped by 1 base and J by 1 base, with 7 bases between them. Per the germline V gene, CDR1 is SGHDN and CDR2 is FVKESK. The CDR3 sequence: CASSQVIRNTEAFF. CDR3 coding DNA: TGTGCCAGCAGCCAAGTAATCAGGAACACTGAAGCTTTCTTT.

The chain uses TRBV19 and TRBJ2-3; 10 bases are shared with TRBD2. CDR3 length: 15 residues. With V trimmed by 5 bases and J by 3 bases, 5 bases remained unmatched. The germline V gene has CDR1 LNHDA and CDR2 SQIVND (reference sequence). CDR3 sequence: CASSSPLAGTDTQYF. The CDR3 DNA sequence: TGTGCCAGTAGTTCCCCACTAGCGGGGACAGATACGCAGTATTTT.

The table lists this clone with a few counts. This chain joins TRBV6-4 and TRBJ1-1; possibly TRBD1 for D (6 bases). Trimming removed 3 bases from V and 10 bases from J, with 15 bases in between. CDR1 and CDR2 (germline): MRHNA, SNTAGT. The length of the CDR3 is 13 residues. The CDR3 sequence is CASSEGGAHSAFF. Here the CDR3 DNA reads TGTGCCAGCAGTGAGGGGGGGGCGCATTCAGCTTTCTTT.

The chain uses TRBV7-9 and TRBJ2-7; D not resolved. CDR1 and CDR2 from the germline V gene are SEHNR and FQNEAQ (reference sequence). V dropped 4 bases and J dropped 0 bases, with 7 bases sitting between them. The CDR3 runs to 13 residues. CDR3 nucleotide sequence: TGTGCCAGCAGCTACGTTAGCTCCTACGAGCAGTACTTC. Translated: CASSYVSSYEQYF. Supplemented by reference TRBV7-9 and TRBJ2-7, the full variable domain reads DTGVSQNPRHKITKRGQNVTFRCDPISEHNRLYWYRQTLGQGPEFLTYFQNEAQLEKSRLLSDRFSAERPKGSFSTLEIQRTEQGDSAMYLCASSYVSSYEQYFGPGTRLTVT.

This clone has just a few counts. This chain joins TRBV12-5 and TRBJ1-2; 8 bases align to TRBD1. The ends lost 1 base at V and 4 bases at J; junction bases unmatched: 2. The CDR3 totals 14 residues. Germline V gives CDR1 LGHNT, CDR2 FRNRAP. CDR3 amino acids: CASGLATGAYGYTF. Here the CDR3 DNA reads TGTGCTAGTGGTTTGGCGACAGGGGCCTATGGCTACACCTTC.

The genes are TRBV29-1 and TRBJ1-4; 9 positions agree with TRBD1. From germline, CDR1 is SQVTM and CDR2 ANQGSEA. The CDR3 runs to 14 residues. The J segment lost 7 bases and the V segment lost 1 base, leaving 4 bases of the junction unmatched. CDR3 coding DNA: TGCAGCGTTGAAGGGACAGGGGACGGTGAAAAACTGTTTTTT. Protein sequence: CSVEGTGDGEKLFF.

The chain joins TRBV10-3 to TRBJ1-2; no clear D. Germline V gene data show CDR1 as ENHRY and CDR2 as SYGVKD. CDR3 length: 12 residues. V lost 7 bases and J lost 3, with 9 bases in between. CDR3 in amino acids: CAIIDEDYGYTF. The CDR3 bases are TGTGCCATCATAGACGAGGACTATGGCTACACCTTC.

The genes are TRBV6-6 and TRBJ2-2; 8 positions match TRBD1. This CDR3 comprises 13 residues. Germline V gene data show CDR1 as MNHNY and CDR2 as SVGAGI (reference sequence). J was trimmed by 6 bases and V by 6 bases; bases with no gene match: 3. CDR3: CASRTGDAGELFF. CDR3 coding DNA: TGTGCCAGCAGGACAGGGGACGCCGGGGAGCTGTTTTTT.

The V gene is TRBV27, the J gene TRBJ2-7; TRBD2 agrees at 11 bases. With 6 bases clipped from V and 0 bases from J, the junction kept 1 base outside the gene matches. The CDR3 contains 14 residues. Germline assignment: CDR1 MNHEY and CDR2 SMNVEV (reference sequence). The CDR3 coding sequence is TGTGCCAGCAGGGGACTAGCGGACTCCTACGAGCAGTACTTC. Protein: CASRGLADSYEQYF.

The rearrangement links TRBV18 to TRBJ2-7; TRBD1 might be the D (5 bases). The CDR3 is made up of 14 amino acids. CDR1 and CDR2 (germline): KGHSH, LQKENI. V lost 6 bases and J 1 base, leaving 13 bases between the germline ends. Here the CDR3 reads CASSPPDSSYEQYF. The CDR3 coding sequence is TGTGCCAGCTCTCCTCCTGACAGTTCCTACGAGCAGTACTTC.

V and J are TRBV5-4 and TRBJ1-3; D not certain. Per germline, CDR1 SGHNT and CDR2 YYREEE (reference sequence). The V gene lost 0 bases and the J gene lost 2 bases, with 9 bases spanning the gap. This CDR3 region has 15 residues. DNA of the CDR3: TGTGCCAGCAGCTTGGGGCAGGCGCCTGGAAACACCATATATTTT. It translates to CASSLGQAPGNTIYF. Full variable domain (missing parts from reference TRBV5-4 and TRBJ1-3): ETGVTQSPTHLIKTRGQQVTLRCSSQSGHNTVSWYQQALGQGPQFIFQYYREEENGRGNFPPRFSGLQFPNYSSELNVNALELDDSALYLCASSLGQAPGNTIYFGEGSWLTVV.

This clone came up once. This chain joins TRBV27 and TRBJ2-1; D might be TRBD1 (6 bases). The CDR3 sequence is 14 residues long. V gave up 5 bases and J gave up 7 bases, with 15 bases separating them. Germline assignment: CDR1 MNHEY and CDR2 SMNVEV (reference sequence). CDR3 coding DNA: TGTGCCAGCAGTGGGACAATTCCCGTGAATGAGCAGTTCTTC. It is translated as CASSGTIPVNEQFF.

This clone has just a few counts. The chain combines TRBV11-2 with TRBJ2-3; 10 nucleotides line up with TRBD1. The junction had 8 bases not matched to a gene; V was cut back by 1 base and J by 4 bases. CDR1 and CDR2 (germline): SGHAT, FQNNGV. CDR3 length: 17 residues. The CDR3 loop reads CASSLAQETGGPDTQYF. The CDR3, as DNA: TGTGCCAGCAGCTTAGCGCAGGAGACAGGGGGCCCAGATACGCAGTATTTT.